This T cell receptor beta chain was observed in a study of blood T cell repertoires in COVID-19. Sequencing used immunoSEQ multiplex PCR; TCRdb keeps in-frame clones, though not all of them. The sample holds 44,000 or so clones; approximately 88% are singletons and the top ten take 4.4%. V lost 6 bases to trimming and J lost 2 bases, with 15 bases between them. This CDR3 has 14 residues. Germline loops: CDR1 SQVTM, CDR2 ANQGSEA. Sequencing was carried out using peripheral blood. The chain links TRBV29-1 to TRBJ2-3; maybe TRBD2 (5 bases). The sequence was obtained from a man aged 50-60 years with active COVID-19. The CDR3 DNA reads TGCAGCGTCGGTCCAAGACTATCCACAGATACGCAGTATTTT. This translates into CSVGPRLSTDTQYF.